This entry lists 5 T cell receptor beta chains sequenced from one sample in a study of beta chain features in type 1 diabetes. Expressed TCRB transcripts were sequenced after all isolated RNA was converted to cDNA. Sequencing used immunoSEQ multiplex PCR; TCRdb keeps in-frame clones, though not all of them. In the table there are 350,000 to 450,000 clones, approximately 16% of which are singletons. Sequenced sample: naive CD4+ T cells from blood. The receptors were gathered from a woman under 30 in good health.

The genes are TRBV30 and TRBJ2-7; D perhaps matches TRBD1 (6 bases). V was pared by 3 bases and J by 12 bases, with 12 bases between. From germline, CDR1 is GTSNPN and CDR2 SVGIG (reference sequence). The CDR3 extends over 10 amino acids. CDR3 in amino acids: CAWSLGQPYF. The CDR3 DNA reads TGTGCCTGGAGCCTTGGACAGCCGTACTTC.

The J gene is TRBJ2-7, the V gene TRBV2; D not certain. CDR1 SNHLY and CDR2 FYNNEI come from the germline V gene. Trimming left V 2 bases short and J 3 bases short, with 5 bases between. The CDR3 loop spans 12 amino acids. This chain's CDR3 is CASSETSYEQYF. CDR3 sequence (DNA): TGTGCCAGCAGTGAAACCAGCTACGAGCAGTACTTC.

This chain joins TRBV15 and TRBJ1-5, with D hard to call. The CDR3 runs 12 residues. V shed 3 bases and J shed 7 bases, with 7 bases lying between them. CDR1 is LNHNV, CDR2 YYDKDF, per germline (reference sequence). The CDR3 sequence is CATSRGDQPQHF. Written as DNA, the CDR3 is TGTGCCACCAGCAGGGGCGACCAGCCCCAGCATTTT.

CDR3 in DNA: TGTGCCAGCAGTTACCAGCGGGAGGGCATAAATGAGCAGTTCTTC. Its protein is CASSYQREGINEQFF. The V and J genes are TRBV28 and TRBJ2-1; TRBD2 agrees at 10 bases. The CDR3 is 15 amino acids. J gave up 7 bases and V 4 bases, and 7 bases lay outside the gene matches. CDR1 is MDHEN and CDR2 is SYDVKM in the germline V gene.

The chain uses TRBV25-1 and TRBJ2-3, with 8 bases matching TRBD2. V gave up 3 bases and J gave up 0 bases; unmatched junction bases: 5. CDR3 length: 16 residues. CDR1 MGHDK and CDR2 SYGVNS come from the germline V gene. For the CDR3, the DNA is TGTGCCAGCAGTGACGGAGTAGCGGGGAGCACAGATACGCAGTATTTT. It specifies CASSDGVAGSTDTQYF.